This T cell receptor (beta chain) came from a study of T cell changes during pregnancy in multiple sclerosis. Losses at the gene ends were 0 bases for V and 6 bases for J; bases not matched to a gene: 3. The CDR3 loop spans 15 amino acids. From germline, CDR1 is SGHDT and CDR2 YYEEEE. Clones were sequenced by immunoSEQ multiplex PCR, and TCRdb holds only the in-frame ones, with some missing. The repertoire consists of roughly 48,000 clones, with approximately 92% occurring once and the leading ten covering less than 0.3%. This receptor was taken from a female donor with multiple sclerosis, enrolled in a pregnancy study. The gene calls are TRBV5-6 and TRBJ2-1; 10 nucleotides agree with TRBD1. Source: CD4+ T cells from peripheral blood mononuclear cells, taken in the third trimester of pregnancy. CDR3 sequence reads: CASSLGQGASNEQFF. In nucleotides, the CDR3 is TGTGCCAGCAGCTTGGGACAGGGGGCATCCAATGAGCAGTTCTTC.